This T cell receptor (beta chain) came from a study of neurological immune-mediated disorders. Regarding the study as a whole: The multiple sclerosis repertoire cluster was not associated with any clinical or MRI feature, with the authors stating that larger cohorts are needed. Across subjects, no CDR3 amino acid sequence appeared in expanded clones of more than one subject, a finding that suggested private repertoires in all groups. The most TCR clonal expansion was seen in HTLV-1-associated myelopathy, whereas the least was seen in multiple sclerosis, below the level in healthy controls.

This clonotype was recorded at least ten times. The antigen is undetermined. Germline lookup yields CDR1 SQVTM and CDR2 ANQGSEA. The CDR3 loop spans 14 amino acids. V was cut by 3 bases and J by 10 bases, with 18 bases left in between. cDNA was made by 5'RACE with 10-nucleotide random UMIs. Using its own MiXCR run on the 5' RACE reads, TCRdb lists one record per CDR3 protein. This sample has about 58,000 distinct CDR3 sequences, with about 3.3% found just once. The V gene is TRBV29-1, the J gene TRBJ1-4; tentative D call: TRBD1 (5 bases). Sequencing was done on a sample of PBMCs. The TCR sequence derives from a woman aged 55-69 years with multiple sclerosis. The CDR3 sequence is CSVEGEGRLGKLFF. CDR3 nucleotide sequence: TGCAGCGTTGAGGGGGAAGGACGTCTCGGAAAACTGTTTTTT.